This T cell receptor beta chain was found in a study of identical twins. Overall study findings and caveats: There is a chance that invariant MAIT and iNKT cells partially muddied zero-insertion analyses. Whereas memory repertoires showed no such difference, abundant cord blood beta clonotypes carried fewer insertions.

This clonotype was seen at least ten times. The target antigen is unknown. Template switching added a universal primer site, and cDNA bore unique molecular identifiers. TCRdb called the 5' RACE reads again in MiXCR, with one record for every CDR3 protein. The top ten hold 1.6% of the sample, which has around 650,000 distinct CDR3 sequences, 7% to 7.5% seen once. The donor group consisted entirely of healthy Caucasians. Germline V gene sequence: CDR1 ENHRY, CDR2 SYGVKD. Trimming pared 8 bases from V and 4 bases from J, leaving 14 bases between. The CDR3 is 13 residues long. The sample was also reused in another study, on yellow fever vaccine responses in identical twins.

The TCR comes from a young woman in good health. The J gene is TRBJ1-1, the V gene TRBV10-3; tentative D call: TRBD1 (6 bases). The sample comprised PBMCs. The CDR3 reads CAISTGSPTEAFF. CDR3 coding DNA: TGTGCCATCTCGACAGGCTCTCCCACTGAAGCTTTCTTT.